This T cell receptor beta chain was captured by sequencing in a study of regulatory T cells in long-lasting Graves disease. Library construction for TCR beta used iRepertoire HTBI primers and Arm-PCR of CDR3 regions. MiXCR, applied by TCRdb to the multiplex PCR reads, yields one record per CDR3 protein. The table has 530,000 or so distinct CDR3 sequences, more than 15% seen once. In germline, CDR1 is SQVTM, CDR2 ANQGSEA. V trimming: 5 bases; J trimming: 4 bases; junction bases outside the gene matches: 16. The CDR3 is 16 residues long. This clonotype was seen ten or more times. Time point in this sample: newly diagnosed GD, antithyroid drugs for less than 3 months. PBMCs provided the RNA from which the TCR library was made. These sequences were also reported in another study, on T cells in Graves' hyperthyroidism and ophthalmopathy.

The receptor was isolated from a man between 18 and 29 years old with Graves disease. This rearrangement joins TRBV29-1 to TRBJ2-7; TRBD2 aligns across 8 bases. Here the sequenced sample was peripheral blood mononuclear cells (PBMCs), taken at new diagnosis, from a patient treated with antithyroid drugs. The CDR3 region has the DNA TGCAGCGTTAAGGACCCCCCCAGCGGGGGAGGTTACGAGCAGTACTTC. It encodes CSVKDPPSGGGYEQYF.